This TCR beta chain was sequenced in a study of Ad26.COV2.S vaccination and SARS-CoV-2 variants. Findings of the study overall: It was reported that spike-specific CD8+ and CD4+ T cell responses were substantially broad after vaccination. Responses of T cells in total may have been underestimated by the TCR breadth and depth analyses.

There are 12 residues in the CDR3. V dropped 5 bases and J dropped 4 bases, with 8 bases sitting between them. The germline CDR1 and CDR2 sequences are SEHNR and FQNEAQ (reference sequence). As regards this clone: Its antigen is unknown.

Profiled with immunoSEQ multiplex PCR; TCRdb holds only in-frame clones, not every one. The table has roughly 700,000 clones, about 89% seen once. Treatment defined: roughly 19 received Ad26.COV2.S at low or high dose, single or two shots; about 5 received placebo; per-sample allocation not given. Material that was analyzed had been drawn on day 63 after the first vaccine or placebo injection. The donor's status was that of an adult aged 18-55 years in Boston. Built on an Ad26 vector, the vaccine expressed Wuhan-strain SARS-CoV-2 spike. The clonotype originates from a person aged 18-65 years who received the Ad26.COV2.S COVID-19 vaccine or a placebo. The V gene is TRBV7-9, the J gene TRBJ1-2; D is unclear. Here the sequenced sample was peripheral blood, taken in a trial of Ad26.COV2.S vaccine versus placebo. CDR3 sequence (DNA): TGTGCCAGCAGCCCAGGTTTCTATGGCTACACCTTC. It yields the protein CASSPGFYGYTF.